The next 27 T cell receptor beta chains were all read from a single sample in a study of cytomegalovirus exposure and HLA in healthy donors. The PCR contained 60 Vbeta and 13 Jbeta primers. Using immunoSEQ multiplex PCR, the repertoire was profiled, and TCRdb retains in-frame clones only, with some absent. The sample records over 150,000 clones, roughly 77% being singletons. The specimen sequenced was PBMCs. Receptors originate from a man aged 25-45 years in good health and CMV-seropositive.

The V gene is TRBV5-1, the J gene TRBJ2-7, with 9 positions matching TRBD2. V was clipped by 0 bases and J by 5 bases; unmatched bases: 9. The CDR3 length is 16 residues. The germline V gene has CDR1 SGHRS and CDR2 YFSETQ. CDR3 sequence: CASSLEGGGVTHEQYF. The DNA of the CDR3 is TGCGCCAGCAGCTTGGAGGGCGGGGGGGTTACTCACGAGCAGTACTTC.

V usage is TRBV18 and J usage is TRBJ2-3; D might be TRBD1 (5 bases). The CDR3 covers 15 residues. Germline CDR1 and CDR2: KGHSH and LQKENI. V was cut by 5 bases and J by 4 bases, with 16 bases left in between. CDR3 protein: CASSTDSEAADTQYF. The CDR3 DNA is TGTGCCAGCTCAACCGACAGCGAGGCGGCAGATACGCAGTATTTT.

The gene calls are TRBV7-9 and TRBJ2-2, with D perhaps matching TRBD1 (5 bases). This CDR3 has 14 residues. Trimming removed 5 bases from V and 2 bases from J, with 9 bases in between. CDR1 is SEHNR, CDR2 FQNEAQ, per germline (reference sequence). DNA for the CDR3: TGTGCCAGCAGCCCGGACACAAACACCGGGGAGCTGTTTTTT. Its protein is CASSPDTNTGELFF.

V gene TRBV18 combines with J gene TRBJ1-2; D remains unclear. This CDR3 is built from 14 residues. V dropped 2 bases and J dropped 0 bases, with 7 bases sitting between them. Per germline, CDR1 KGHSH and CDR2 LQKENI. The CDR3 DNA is TGTGCCAGCTCACCAGGAGTTTCTAACTATGGCTACACCTTC. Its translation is CASSPGVSNYGYTF.

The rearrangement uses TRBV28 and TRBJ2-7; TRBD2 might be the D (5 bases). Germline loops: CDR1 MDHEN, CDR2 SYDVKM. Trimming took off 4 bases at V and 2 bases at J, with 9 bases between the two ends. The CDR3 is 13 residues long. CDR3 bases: TGTGCCAGCAGTTCCGGGGTGACCTACGAGCAGTACTTC. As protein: CASSSGVTYEQYF.

The CDR3 nucleotides are TGTGCCAGCAGCTTATTTACAGGTTCCTACAATGAGCAGTTCTTC. It yields the protein CASSLFTGSYNEQFF. The chain links TRBV5-6 to TRBJ2-1; D may be TRBD1 (5 bases). The V end lost 2 bases, the J end lost 1 base, and 10 bases lay between the germline ends. The CDR3 extends over 15 amino acids. Germline V lookup: CDR1 SGHDT, CDR2 YYEEEE.

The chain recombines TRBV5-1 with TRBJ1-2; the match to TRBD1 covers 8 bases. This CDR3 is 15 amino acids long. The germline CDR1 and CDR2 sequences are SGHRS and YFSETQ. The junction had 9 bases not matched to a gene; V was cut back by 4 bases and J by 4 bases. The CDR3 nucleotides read TGCGCCAGCAGCAGGCAGGGGGCACAGGGCTATGGCTACACCTTC. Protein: CASSRQGAQGYGYTF.

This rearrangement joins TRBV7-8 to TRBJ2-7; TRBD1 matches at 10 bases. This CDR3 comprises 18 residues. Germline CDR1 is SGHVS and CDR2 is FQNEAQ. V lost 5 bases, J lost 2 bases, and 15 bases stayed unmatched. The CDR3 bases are TGTGCCAGCAGCGCTAACCCCGGGAGGGGACAGGGGCCCTACGAGCAGTACTTC. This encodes CASSANPGRGQGPYEQYF.

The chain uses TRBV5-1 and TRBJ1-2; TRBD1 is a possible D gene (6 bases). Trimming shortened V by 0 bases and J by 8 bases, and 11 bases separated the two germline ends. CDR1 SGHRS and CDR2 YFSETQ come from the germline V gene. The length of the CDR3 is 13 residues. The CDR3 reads CASSLEQGYGYTF. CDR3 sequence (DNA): TGCGCCAGCAGCTTGGAACAGGGTTACGGCTACACCTTC. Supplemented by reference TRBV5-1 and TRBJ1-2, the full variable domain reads KAGVTQTPRYLIKTRGQQVTLSCSPISGHRSVSWYQQTPGQGLQFLFEYFSETQRNKGNFPGRFSGRQFSNSRSEMNVSTLELGDSALYLCASSLEQGYGYTFGSGTRLTVV.

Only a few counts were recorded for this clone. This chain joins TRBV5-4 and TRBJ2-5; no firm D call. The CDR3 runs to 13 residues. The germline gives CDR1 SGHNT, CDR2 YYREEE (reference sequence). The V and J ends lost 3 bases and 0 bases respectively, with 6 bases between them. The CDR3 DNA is TGTGCCAGCAGCTCCCAGGACCAAGAGACCCAGTACTTC. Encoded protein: CASSSQDQETQYF. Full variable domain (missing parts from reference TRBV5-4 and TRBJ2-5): ETGVTQSPTHLIKTRGQQVTLRCSSQSGHNTVSWYQQALGQGPQFIFQYYREEENGRGNFPPRFSGLQFPNYSSELNVNALELDDSALYLCASSSQDQETQYFGPGTRLLVL.

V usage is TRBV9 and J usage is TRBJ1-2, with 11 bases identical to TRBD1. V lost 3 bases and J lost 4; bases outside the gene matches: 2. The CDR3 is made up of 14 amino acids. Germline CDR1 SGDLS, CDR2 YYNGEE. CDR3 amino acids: CASSEGTGGYGYTF. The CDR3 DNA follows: TGTGCCAGCAGCGAGGGGACAGGGGGCTATGGCTACACCTTC.

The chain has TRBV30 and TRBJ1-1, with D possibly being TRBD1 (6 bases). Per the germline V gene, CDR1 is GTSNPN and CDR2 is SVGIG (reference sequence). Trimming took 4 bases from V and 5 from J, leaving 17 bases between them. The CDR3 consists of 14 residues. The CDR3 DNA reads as TGTGCCTGGAACGCGGACAGCATATGGACTGAAGCTTTCTTT. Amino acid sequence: CAWNADSIWTEAFF.

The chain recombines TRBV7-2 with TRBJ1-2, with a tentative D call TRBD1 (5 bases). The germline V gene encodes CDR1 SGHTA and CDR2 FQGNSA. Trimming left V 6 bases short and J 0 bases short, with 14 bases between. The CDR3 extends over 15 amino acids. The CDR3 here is CASSPEQGPNYGYTF. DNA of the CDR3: TGTGCCAGCAGTCCCGAGCAGGGCCCTAACTATGGCTACACCTTC.

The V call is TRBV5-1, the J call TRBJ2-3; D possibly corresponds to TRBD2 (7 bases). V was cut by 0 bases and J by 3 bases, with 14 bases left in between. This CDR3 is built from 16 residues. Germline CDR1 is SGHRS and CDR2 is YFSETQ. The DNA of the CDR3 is TGCGCCAGCAGCTTGGTATCCAGCGGGACAACAGATACGCAGTATTTT. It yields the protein CASSLVSSGTTDTQYF.

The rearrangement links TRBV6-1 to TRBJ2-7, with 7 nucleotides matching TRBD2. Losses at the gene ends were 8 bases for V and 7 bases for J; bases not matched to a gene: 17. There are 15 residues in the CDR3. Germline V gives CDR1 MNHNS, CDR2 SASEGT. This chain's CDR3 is CASLARSGATGEQYF. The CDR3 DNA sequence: TGTGCCAGCCTGGCTAGGAGCGGGGCGACGGGGGAGCAGTACTTC.

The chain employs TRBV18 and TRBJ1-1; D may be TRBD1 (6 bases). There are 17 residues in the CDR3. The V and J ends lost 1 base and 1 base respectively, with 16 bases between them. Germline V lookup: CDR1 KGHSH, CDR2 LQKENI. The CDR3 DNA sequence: TGTGCCAGCTCACCACGGGACAAAGGGGATGGGAACACTGAAGCTTTCTTT. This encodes CASSPRDKGDGNTEAFF.

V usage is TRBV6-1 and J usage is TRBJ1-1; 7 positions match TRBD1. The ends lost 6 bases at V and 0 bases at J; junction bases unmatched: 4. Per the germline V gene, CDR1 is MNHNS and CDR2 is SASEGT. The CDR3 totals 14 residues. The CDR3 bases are TGTGCCAGCAGCTGGGACAGTTTGAACACTGAAGCTTTCTTT. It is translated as CASSWDSLNTEAFF.

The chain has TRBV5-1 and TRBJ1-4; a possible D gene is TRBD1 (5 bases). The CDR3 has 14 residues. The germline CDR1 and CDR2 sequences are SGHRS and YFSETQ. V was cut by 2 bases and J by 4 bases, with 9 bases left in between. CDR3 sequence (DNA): TGCGCCAGCAGCTTCCAGGGAATTAATGAAAAACTGTTTTTT. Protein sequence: CASSFQGINEKLFF.

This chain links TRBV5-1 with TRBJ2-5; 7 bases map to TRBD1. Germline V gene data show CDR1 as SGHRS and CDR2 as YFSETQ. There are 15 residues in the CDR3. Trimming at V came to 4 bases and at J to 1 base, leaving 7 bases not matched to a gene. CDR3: CASSIAGTAQETQYF. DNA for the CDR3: TGCGCCAGCAGCATCGCCGGGACAGCCCAAGAGACCCAGTACTTC.

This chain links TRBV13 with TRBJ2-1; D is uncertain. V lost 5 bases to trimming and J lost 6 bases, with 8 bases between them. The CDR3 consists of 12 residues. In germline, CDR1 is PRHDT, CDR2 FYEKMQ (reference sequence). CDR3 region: CASSPPSNEQFF. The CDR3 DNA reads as TGTGCCAGCAGCCCCCCCTCCAATGAGCAGTTCTTC.

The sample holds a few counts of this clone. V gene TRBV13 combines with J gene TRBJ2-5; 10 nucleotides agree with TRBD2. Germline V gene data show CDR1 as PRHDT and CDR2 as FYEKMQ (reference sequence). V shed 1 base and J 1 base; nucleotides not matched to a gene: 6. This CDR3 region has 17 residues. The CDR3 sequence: CASSLEASGGPQETQYF. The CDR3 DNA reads TGTGCCAGCAGCTTAGAGGCTAGCGGGGGCCCCCAAGAGACCCAGTACTTC.

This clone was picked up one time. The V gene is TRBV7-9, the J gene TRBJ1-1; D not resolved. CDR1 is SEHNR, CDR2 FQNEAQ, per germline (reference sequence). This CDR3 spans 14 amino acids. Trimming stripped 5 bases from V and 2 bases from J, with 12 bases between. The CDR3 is CASSPSSPNTEAFF. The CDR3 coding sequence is TGTGCCAGCAGCCCCAGTAGCCCTAACACTGAAGCTTTCTTT.

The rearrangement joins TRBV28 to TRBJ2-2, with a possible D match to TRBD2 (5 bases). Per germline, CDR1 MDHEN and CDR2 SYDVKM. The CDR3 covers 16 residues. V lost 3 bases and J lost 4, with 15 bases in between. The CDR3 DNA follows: TGTGCCAGCAGTTTTAGATACGGGGTTGGCACCGGGGAGCTGTTTTTT. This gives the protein CASSFRYGVGTGELFF. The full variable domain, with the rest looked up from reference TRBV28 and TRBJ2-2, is DVKVTQSSRYLVKRTGEKVFLECVQDMDHENMFWYRQDPGLGLRLIYFSYDVKMKEKGDIPEGYSVSREKKERFSLILESASTNQTSMYLCASSFRYGVGTGELFFGEGSRLTVL.

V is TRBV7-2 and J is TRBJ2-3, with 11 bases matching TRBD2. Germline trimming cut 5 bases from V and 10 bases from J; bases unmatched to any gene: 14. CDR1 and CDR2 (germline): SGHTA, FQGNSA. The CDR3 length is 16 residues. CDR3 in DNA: TGTGCCAGCAGCCAACCGACTAGCGGGACCCTAGCGGCGCAGTATTTT. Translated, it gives CASSQPTSGTLAAQYF. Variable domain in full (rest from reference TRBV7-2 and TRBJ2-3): GAGVSQSPSNKVTEKGKDVELRCDPISGHTALYWYRQSLGQGLEFLIYFQGNSAPDKSGLPSDRFSAERTGGSVSTLTIQRTQQEDSAVYLCASSQPTSGTLAAQYFGPGTRLTVL.

CDR3 nucleotide sequence: TGTGCCAGTAGTATAACGGGGGACTCCTACGAGCAGTACTTC. Its translation is CASSITGDSYEQYF. The rearrangement links TRBV19 to TRBJ2-7; a weak D match, TRBD2 (6 bases). Trimming shortened V by 2 bases and J by 0 bases, and 8 bases separated the two germline ends. This CDR3 comprises 14 residues. Germline assignment: CDR1 LNHDA and CDR2 SQIVND (reference sequence).

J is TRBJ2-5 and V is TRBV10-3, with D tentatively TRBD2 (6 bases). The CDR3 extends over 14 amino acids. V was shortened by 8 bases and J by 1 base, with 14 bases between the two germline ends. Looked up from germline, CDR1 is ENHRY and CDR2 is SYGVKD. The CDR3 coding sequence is TGTGCCATCCGGGACTCCAACCTCCAAGAGACCCAGTACTTC. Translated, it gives CAIRDSNLQETQYF.

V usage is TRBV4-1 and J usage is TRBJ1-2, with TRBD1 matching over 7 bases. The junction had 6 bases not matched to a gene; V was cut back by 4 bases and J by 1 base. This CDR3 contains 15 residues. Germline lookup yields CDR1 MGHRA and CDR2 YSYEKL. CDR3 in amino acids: CASSRPGTVNYGYTF. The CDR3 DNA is TGCGCCAGCAGCCGGCCCGGGACAGTTAACTATGGCTACACCTTC.